These T cell receptor beta chains were read from a single sample in a study of CD8 T cells in ankylosing spondylitis. TCRdb used MiXCR to reprocess the 5' RACE reads, holding one entry per CDR3 protein. The table has 500,000 to 550,000 distinct CDR3 sequences, roughly an eighth seen once; the top ten hold about 6.8%. Sequences were obtained from blood, either unsorted or a sorted T cell fraction (not recorded which). The source of these receptors is a male donor with ankylosing spondylitis. CDR3s include the opening cysteine and the closing phenylalanine or tryptophan. D genes are given only for firm matches. Rows may omit the clone size; those that give it use once, few, many or a size class.

clone size: few
J gene: TRBJ1-5
V gene: TRBV29-1
D gene: NA
CDR3 protein: CSVHREARNYRNQPQHF
CDR3 DNA: TGCAGCGTTCACCGAGAGGCCCGGAATTATCGCAATCAGCCCCAGCATTTT

clone size: few
J gene: TRBJ2-5
V gene: TRBV25-1
D gene: TRBD2
CDR3 protein: CASSELGAGVERETQYF
CDR3 DNA: TGTGCCAGCAGTGAATTAGGAGCGGGAGTCGAAAGAGAGACCCAGTACTTC

clone size: few
J gene: TRBJ2-4
V gene: TRBV12-3/TRBV12-4
D gene: TRBD2
CDR3 protein: CASSLHGLAGGPAKNIQYF
CDR3 DNA: TGTGCCAGCAGTCTACATGGACTAGCGGGAGGGCCTGCCAAAAACATTCAGTACTTC

clone size: NA
J gene: TRBJ1-6
V gene: TRBV4-2
D gene: NA
CDR3 protein: CASSQEMGRGSNSPLHF
CDR3 DNA: TGTGCCAGCAGCCAAGAGATGGGCAGGGGCAGTAATTCACCCCTCCACTTT

clone size: NA
J gene: TRBJ1-1
V gene: TRBV2
D gene: TRBD1
CDR3 protein: CASTGTGEAFF
CDR3 DNA: TGTGCCAGCACCGGGACAGGGGAAGCTTTCTTT

clone size: few
J gene: TRBJ2-3
V gene: TRBV20-1
D gene: NA
CDR3 protein: CSARDLSRGYTDTQYF
CDR3 DNA: TGCAGTGCTAGAGATTTGTCTAGAGGGTACACAGATACGCAGTATTTT

clone size: few
J gene: TRBJ2-1
V gene: TRBV30
D gene: NA
CDR3 protein: CAWAPQGFVEQFF
CDR3 DNA: TGTGCCTGGGCCCCCCAGGGGTTTGTTGAGCAGTTCTTC

clone size: many
J gene: TRBJ2-7
V gene: TRBV11-2
D gene: NA
CDR3 protein: CASSLNRYKQYF
CDR3 DNA: TGTGCCAGCAGCTTGAATCGGTATAAGCAGTACTTC

clone size: NA
J gene: TRBJ1-1
V gene: TRBV3-1
D gene: TRBD1
CDR3 protein: CASSHHRGSSEAFF
CDR3 DNA: TGTGCCAGCAGCCACCACAGGGGCTCTTCTGAAGCTTTCTTT

clone size: NA
J gene: TRBJ1-5
V gene: TRBV7-9
D gene: TRBD1
CDR3 protein: CASSASGTGFNQPQHF
CDR3 DNA: TGTGCCAGCAGCGCTTCCGGGACAGGCTTTAATCAGCCCCAGCATTTT

clone size: few
J gene: TRBJ1-4
V gene: TRBV7-9
D gene: NA
CDR3 protein: CASSLSQGGRANEKLFF
CDR3 DNA: TGTGCCAGCAGCTTAAGTCAGGGAGGAAGGGCTAATGAAAAACTGTTTTTT

clone size: NA
J gene: TRBJ2-3
V gene: TRBV20-1
D gene: TRBD2
CDR3 protein: CSASLAGDTQYF
CDR3 DNA: TGCAGTGCTTCTTTAGCGGGAGATACGCAGTACTTT

clone size: many
J gene: TRBJ1-1
V gene: TRBV20-1
D gene: NA
CDR3 protein: CSAISQVGTEAFF
CDR3 DNA: TGCAGTGCTATTTCACAGGTCGGCACTGAAGCTTTCTTT

clone size: many
J gene: TRBJ1-1
V gene: TRBV5-1
D gene: NA
CDR3 protein: CASSLVKNTEAFF
CDR3 DNA: TGCGCCAGCAGCTTGGTCAAGAACACTGAAGCTTTCTTT

clone size: NA
J gene: TRBJ2-1
V gene: TRBV2
D gene: NA
CDR3 protein: CASSNDIGYNEQFF
CDR3 DNA: TGTGCCAGCAGTAACGATATAGGCTACAATGAGCAGTTCTTC

clone size: many
J gene: TRBJ2-3
V gene: TRBV5-1
D gene: NA
CDR3 protein: CASSYRLSADTQYF
CDR3 DNA: TGCGCCAGCAGCTACCGCCTCTCTGCAGATACGCAGTATTTT

clone size: few
J gene: TRBJ2-4
V gene: TRBV7-9
D gene: NA
CDR3 protein: CASSFEWLGKNIQYF
CDR3 DNA: TGTGCCAGCAGCTTTGAATGGTTGGGAAAAAACATTCAGTACTTC

clone size: NA
J gene: TRBJ2-7
V gene: TRBV2
D gene: NA
CDR3 protein: CASSEGGDDYEQYF
CDR3 DNA: TGTGCCAGCAGTGAAGGAGGAGACGATTACGAGCAGTACTTC

clone size: NA
J gene: TRBJ1-1
V gene: TRBV5-1
D gene: NA
CDR3 protein: CASSQDGQNTEAFF
CDR3 DNA: TGCGCCAGCAGCCAGGACGGGCAGAACACTGAAGCTTTCTTT

clone size: many
J gene: TRBJ2-2
V gene: TRBV12-3/TRBV12-4
D gene: NA
CDR3 protein: CASSPLGTGELFF
CDR3 DNA: TGTGCCAGCAGTCCCCTTGGCACCGGGGAGCTGTTTTTT

clone size: NA
J gene: TRBJ1-1
V gene: TRBV29-1
D gene: NA
CDR3 protein: CSVQQNTEAFF
CDR3 DNA: TGCAGCGTTCAGCAGAACACTGAAGCTTTCTTT

clone size: NA
J gene: TRBJ2-2
V gene: TRBV7-9
D gene: NA
CDR3 protein: CASTPPGLATGELFF
CDR3 DNA: TGTGCCAGTACCCCGCCAGGGCTCGCCACCGGGGAGCTGTTTTTT

clone size: NA
J gene: TRBJ1-5
V gene: TRBV20-1
D gene: NA
CDR3 protein: CSARDRRGDQPQHF
CDR3 DNA: TGCAGTGCTAGAGATCGCAGGGGCGATCAGCCCCAGCATTTT

clone size: few
J gene: TRBJ1-1
V gene: TRBV7-8
D gene: NA
CDR3 protein: CASSLAGVPEAFF
CDR3 DNA: TGTGCCAGCAGCTTAGCGGGGGTGCCTGAAGCTTTCTTT

clone size: NA
J gene: TRBJ2-1
V gene: TRBV10-2
D gene: NA
CDR3 protein: CATFGGGSPGNEQFF
CDR3 DNA: TGCGCCACCTTCGGGGGCGGGAGCCCCGGGAATGAGCAGTTCTTC

clone size: NA
J gene: TRBJ1-1
V gene: TRBV29-1
D gene: TRBD1
CDR3 protein: CSGRDRTLPEAFF
CDR3 DNA: TGCAGCGGTAGGGACAGGACGTTACCTGAAGCTTTCTTT

clone size: few
J gene: TRBJ2-2
V gene: TRBV20-1
D gene: NA
CDR3 protein: CSAKTSGTHTGELFF
CDR3 DNA: TGCAGTGCTAAAACCTCCGGGACACACACCGGGGAGCTGTTTTTT

clone size: many
J gene: TRBJ2-1
V gene: TRBV6-1
D gene: TRBD2
CDR3 protein: CASIPTSGSKQFF
CDR3 DNA: TGTGCCAGCATTCCCACTAGCGGGAGCAAGCAGTTCTTC

clone size: NA
J gene: TRBJ1-2
V gene: TRBV7-2
D gene: NA
CDR3 protein: CASSLGGGISYGYTF
CDR3 DNA: TGTGCCAGCAGCTTAGGGGGCGGCATAAGCTATGGCTACACCTTC

clone size: few
J gene: TRBJ2-7
V gene: TRBV11-1
D gene: NA
CDR3 protein: CASSLPLAPYEQYF
CDR3 DNA: TGTGCCAGCAGCTTACCTCTAGCGCCCTACGAGCAGTACTTC

clone size: NA
J gene: TRBJ1-2
V gene: TRBV20-1
D gene: NA
CDR3 protein: CSAREAGENYGYTF
CDR3 DNA: TGCAGTGCTAGAGAGGCAGGGGAGAACTATGGCTACACCTTC

clone size: few
J gene: TRBJ2-5
V gene: TRBV12-3/TRBV12-4
D gene: NA
CDR3 protein: CASTPPLGQETQYF
CDR3 DNA: TGTGCCAGCACCCCCCCACTTGGGCAAGAGACCCAGTACTTC

clone size: few
J gene: TRBJ2-1
V gene: TRBV28
D gene: NA
CDR3 protein: CASSKNSGNEQFF
CDR3 DNA: TGTGCCAGCAGTAAAAACAGCGGGAATGAGCAGTTCTTC

clone size: NA
J gene: TRBJ2-3
V gene: TRBV7-9
D gene: NA
CDR3 protein: CASSFYRGLSTDTQYF
CDR3 DNA: TGTGCCAGCAGCTTTTACAGGGGACTAAGCACAGATACGCAGTATTTT

clone size: NA
J gene: TRBJ2-6
V gene: TRBV7-2
D gene: NA
CDR3 protein: CASSSGQLLGANVLTF
CDR3 DNA: TGTGCCAGCAGCTCTGGGCAGCTTTTGGGGGCCAACGTCCTGACTTTC

clone size: few
J gene: TRBJ1-1
V gene: TRBV4-1
D gene: NA
CDR3 protein: CASSQQVGTEAFF
CDR3 DNA: TGCGCCAGCAGCCAGCAGGTAGGCACTGAAGCTTTCTTT

clone size: NA
J gene: TRBJ2-2
V gene: TRBV18
D gene: NA
CDR3 protein: CASSPGDLAGELFF
CDR3 DNA: TGTGCCAGCTCACCGGGGGACTTAGCCGGGGAGCTGTTTTTT

clone size: few
J gene: TRBJ1-3
V gene: TRBV7-8
D gene: NA
CDR3 protein: CASRGPGSEINTIYF
CDR3 DNA: TGTGCCAGCAGAGGTCCGGGGTCAGAAATTAACACCATATATTTT

clone size: NA
J gene: TRBJ2-3
V gene: TRBV5-1
D gene: TRBD2
CDR3 protein: CASSFEGGPQVTQYF
CDR3 DNA: TGCGCCAGCAGCTTTGAGGGAGGGCCCCAGGTTACGCAGTATTTT

clone size: NA
J gene: TRBJ2-1
V gene: TRBV29-1
D gene: TRBD2
CDR3 protein: CSVVLAGGYEQFF
CDR3 DNA: TGCAGCGTTGTACTAGCGGGAGGCTATGAGCAGTTCTTC

clone size: NA
J gene: TRBJ2-1
V gene: TRBV28
D gene: TRBD2
CDR3 protein: CASSLTRLAGANEQFF
CDR3 DNA: TGTGCCAGCAGTTTAACAAGACTAGCGGGAGCGAATGAGCAGTTCTTC

clone size: NA
J gene: TRBJ2-4
V gene: TRBV5-1
D gene: NA
CDR3 protein: CASSLSPTRSKNIQYF
CDR3 DNA: TGCGCCAGCAGCTTGAGTCCGACACGAAGCAAAAACATTCAGTACTTC

clone size: few
J gene: TRBJ2-7
V gene: TRBV10-2
D gene: TRBD1
CDR3 protein: CASSPGQESYYEQYF
CDR3 DNA: TGCGCCAGCAGCCCGGGACAGGAAAGCTACTACGAGCAGTACTTC

clone size: few
J gene: TRBJ2-1
V gene: TRBV11-2
D gene: TRBD1
CDR3 protein: CASTAAGGVDEQFF
CDR3 DNA: TGTGCCAGCACAGCGGCAGGGGGCGTCGATGAGCAGTTCTTC

clone size: NA
J gene: TRBJ2-2
V gene: TRBV11-2
D gene: NA
CDR3 protein: CASSAIRGTGELFF
CDR3 DNA: TGTGCCAGCAGCGCTATCAGGGGAACCGGGGAGCTGTTTTTT

clone size: NA
J gene: TRBJ1-1
V gene: TRBV12-3/TRBV12-4
D gene: NA
CDR3 protein: CASSLAAPRTEAFF
CDR3 DNA: TGTGCCAGCAGTTTAGCAGCTCCGAGGACTGAAGCTTTCTTT

clone size: few
J gene: TRBJ2-1
V gene: TRBV5-1
D gene: TRBD2
CDR3 protein: CASSETSGMAYEQFF
CDR3 DNA: TGCGCCAGCAGCGAGACTAGCGGGATGGCTTATGAGCAGTTCTTC

clone size: NA
J gene: TRBJ2-1
V gene: TRBV20-1
D gene: TRBD2
CDR3 protein: CSARGLAGGPSEQFF
CDR3 DNA: TGCAGTGCGAGGGGACTAGCGGGAGGGCCCTCTGAGCAGTTCTTC

clone size: few
J gene: TRBJ2-3
V gene: TRBV7-9
D gene: NA
CDR3 protein: CASSSDSDTQYF
CDR3 DNA: TGTGCCAGCAGCTCTGACTCGGATACGCAGTATTTT

clone size: NA
J gene: TRBJ2-1
V gene: TRBV29-1
D gene: TRBD2
CDR3 protein: CSVSGLAGASSYNEQFF
CDR3 DNA: TGCAGCGTTTCGGGACTAGCGGGAGCCAGCTCCTACAATGAGCAGTTCTTC

clone size: NA
J gene: TRBJ2-3
V gene: TRBV24-1
D gene: NA
CDR3 protein: CATSDFGGSGFARDTQYF
CDR3 DNA: TGTGCCACCAGTGATTTTGGGGGTAGCGGATTTGCCCGAGATACGCAGTATTTT

clone size: NA
J gene: TRBJ2-1
V gene: TRBV18
D gene: NA
CDR3 protein: CASSPVLISAGYNEQFF
CDR3 DNA: TGTGCCAGCTCACCGGTCTTAATTTCGGCGGGCTACAATGAGCAGTTCTTC

clone size: few
J gene: TRBJ1-2
V gene: TRBV6-5
D gene: TRBD1
CDR3 protein: CASSYGTGRGYTF
CDR3 DNA: TGTGCCAGCAGTTACGGGACAGGGCGCGGCTACACCTTC